The 6 T cell receptor beta chains listed next were all sequenced from one sample in a study of T cell responses to AZD1222 COVID-19 vaccine. Some clones are missing from TCRdb's copy, which holds only in-frame ones; the method was immunoSEQ multiplex PCR. The sample has around 250,000 clones, more than 80% seen once. The sample consisted of peripheral blood, taken on day 0 of AZD1222 vaccination. The receptors here all came from an adult in good health.

The chain employs TRBV6-6 and TRBJ1-2; D not certain. CDR1 MNHNY and CDR2 SVGAGI come from the germline V gene (reference sequence). The V gene lost 2 bases and the J gene lost 3 bases, with 13 bases spanning the gap. This CDR3 is 15 amino acids long. The CDR3 DNA reads TGTGCCAGCAGTTACGGCACCGAGGGTGACTATGGCTACACCTTC. Translation gives CASSYGTEGDYGYTF.

Comments on this clone: Other nucleotide sequences in the sample specify the same CDR3. The chain combines TRBV18 with TRBJ1-1; no definite D call. V was pared by 3 bases and J by 1 base, with 6 bases between. CDR1 KGHSH and CDR2 LQKENI come from the germline V gene. This CDR3 is 13 amino acids long. This CDR3 reads CASSPSGNTEAFF. Here the CDR3 DNA reads TGTGCCAGCTCACCGAGCGGGAACACTGAAGCTTTCTTT.

The chain is built from TRBV3-1 (or the pseudogene TRBV3-2) and TRBJ2-7, with D perhaps matching TRBD2 (5 bases). This CDR3 region has 13 residues. Germline V gene lookup returns CDR1 LGHDT and CDR2 YNNKEL (reference sequence). V gave up 4 bases and J gave up 2 bases, with 9 bases separating them. CDR3 DNA sequence: TGTGCCAGCAGCCCTATCGGGACCTACGAGCAGTACTTC. This encodes CASSPIGTYEQYF.

CDR3 protein: CASSDTDGPGQPQHF. As DNA, the CDR3 is TGCGCCAGCAGCGATACGGACGGACCGGGGCAGCCCCAGCATTTT. V and J are TRBV10-2 and TRBJ1-5; unclear D gene. V lost 6 bases and J lost 7, with 19 bases in between. This CDR3 has 15 amino acids. Germline lookup yields CDR1 WSHSY and CDR2 SAAADI.

V and J are TRBV4-2 and TRBJ2-1, with a weak D call TRBD2 (5 bases). Deletions cut 1 base from V and 8 bases from J, with 9 bases between. The CDR3 extends over 13 amino acids. Germline V gives CDR1 LGHNA, CDR2 YNFKEQ. The CDR3 reads CASSQAGSDEQFF. The DNA for the CDR3 is TGTGCCAGCAGCCAAGCGGGATCGGATGAGCAGTTCTTC.

This clone was recorded only once. V is TRBV4-1 and J is TRBJ2-5; D is possibly TRBD1 (6 bases). Trimming shortened V by 2 bases and J by 0 bases, and 13 bases separated the two germline ends. The CDR3 has 16 residues. Germline V gene sequence: CDR1 MGHRA, CDR2 YSYEKL. The CDR3 bases are TGCGCCAGCAGCCAATCTGCCGGACAGTACCAAGAGACCCAGTACTTC. Amino acids: CASSQSAGQYQETQYF.